A single sample is the source of the 16 T cell receptor beta chains below, sequenced in a study of regulatory T cells in long-lasting Graves disease (dated by TCRdb to the early 2020s). The time point label here, explained by the study, means: newly diagnosed GD, antithyroid drugs for less than 3 months. RNA was extracted from PBMCs in TRIzol for both TCR sequencing and RNA sequencing. The library was obtained by multiplex PCR. Sequencing instrument: Illumina HiSeq 4000. iRepertoire HTBI primers and Arm-PCR amplification of CDR3 regions were used to construct TCR beta libraries. TCRdb trimmed the raw reads at Q25, called clones with MiXCR and kept productive beta chains. Merged by CDR3 protein, the rows form single entries marked with the most common genes and DNA. In all, the sample holds about 460,000 distinct CDR3 sequences, and 14% of those were seen once. Approximately 15% of the sample rests with the top ten.

This sample also appeared in a second study, on T cells in Graves' hyperthyroidism and ophthalmopathy.

The sequenced sample was peripheral blood mononuclear cells (PBMCs), obtained at new diagnosis, from a patient treated with antithyroid drugs. The receptor source for this set is a woman aged 50 to 65 with Graves disease. Donor details come from another sample of the same person, matched by shared clones.

This clonotype has ten or more counts. The genes are TRBV7-2 and TRBJ1-2, with 7 bases aligning to TRBD1. The V segment lost 0 bases and the J segment 5 bases; nucleotides outside the gene matches: 3. This CDR3 contains 14 residues. Germline V gives CDR1 SGHTA, CDR2 FQGNSA. Here the CDR3 reads CASSLARDSYGYTF. The CDR3 nucleotides are TGTGCCAGCAGCTTAGCCAGGGACAGTTATGGCTACACCTTC.

This clonotype came up once. This likely stems from a read error, as it lies one base from a far larger clone. The conserved phenylalanine or tryptophan normally closing the CDR3 is absent here, so this likely arose from a read error. The V gene is TRBV7-9, the J gene TRBJ2-3; no clear D. CDR1 and CDR2 from the germline V gene are SEHNR and FQNEAQ (reference sequence). V was shortened by 5 bases and J by 4 bases, with 19 bases between the two germline ends. This CDR3 comprises 16 residues. CDR3: CASSTRLRAIPDTQYS. CDR3 DNA: TGTGCCAGCAGCACAAGACTTAGGGCAATCCCAGATACGCAGTATTCT.

The CDR3 reads CASSQEGTTTYNEQFF. CDR3 sequence (DNA): TGCGCCAGCAGCCAAGAGGGGACTACTACCTACAATGAGCAGTTCTTC. The rearrangement joins TRBV4-1 to TRBJ2-1, with 7 bases fitting TRBD2. This CDR3 spans 16 amino acids. The V gene end was trimmed by 0 bases and the J gene end by 2 bases; junction bases not matched to a gene: 4. Germline assignment: CDR1 MGHRA and CDR2 YSYEKL.

This clonotype was recorded at least ten times. The CDR3 sequence: CAYPRLVPSYNEQFF. CDR3 bases: TGTGCCTACCCACGGCTAGTTCCCTCCTACAATGAGCAGTTCTTC. The chain joins TRBV6-1 to TRBJ2-1; D ambiguous. The V and J ends lost 11 bases and 0 bases respectively, with 17 bases between them. There are 15 residues in the CDR3. The V gene's germline CDR1 is MNHNS and CDR2 SASEGT.

Ten or more counts support this clonotype. The J gene is TRBJ2-1, the V gene TRBV9; D unclear. Trimming left V 5 bases short and J 15 bases short, with 18 bases between. Germline V gene data show CDR1 as SGDLS and CDR2 as YYNGEE. The CDR3 has 12 amino acids. CDR3 sequence reads: CASRGLDKVLFF. Written as DNA, the CDR3 is TGTGCCAGCAGAGGGCTAGATAAGGTCCTGTTCTTC.

This clonotype was counted ten times or more. The chain has TRBV7-8 and TRBJ1-2; no firm D call. Germline-derived CDR1 and CDR2 are SGHVS and FQNEAQ. The length of the CDR3 is 13 residues. Trimming removed 2 bases from V and 5 bases from J, with 9 bases in between. DNA for the CDR3: TGTGCCAGCAGCTTAAGCCAGCCGTATGGCTACACCTTC. Encoded protein: CASSLSQPYGYTF.

This clonotype was observed a few times. The chain links TRBV6-5 to TRBJ2-3, with TRBD2 matching over 11 bases. The J segment lost 5 bases and the V segment lost 3 bases, leaving 4 bases of the junction unmatched. The CDR3 sequence is 15 residues long. Germline loops: CDR1 MNHEY, CDR2 SVGAGI. Written as DNA, the CDR3 is TGTGCCAGCAGTTATACTAGCGGGAGCGGAGATACGCAGTATTTT. It yields the protein CASSYTSGSGDTQYF.

The genes are TRBV19 and TRBJ2-3; TRBD1 matches at 8 bases. The CDR3 totals 14 residues. The V and J ends lost 5 bases and 4 bases, in that order; junction bases with no gene match: 5. CDR1 is LNHDA and CDR2 is SQIVND in the germline V gene (reference sequence). The CDR3 here is CASSHQGASDTQYF. The CDR3 bases are TGTGCCAGTAGTCACCAGGGGGCCTCAGATACGCAGTATTTT.

This clonotype occurred many times. The gene calls are TRBV30 and TRBJ2-7; 14 nucleotides match TRBD2. The V gene's germline CDR1 is GTSNPN and CDR2 SVGIG (reference sequence). J gave up 3 bases and V 4 bases, and 5 bases lay outside the gene matches. There are 15 residues in the CDR3. The CDR3 DNA is TGTGCCTGGAATTTTGGACTAGCGGGAGGCTACGAGCAGTACTTC. Translated, it gives CAWNFGLAGGYEQYF.

This clonotype occurred many times. The chain links TRBV6-1 to TRBJ2-1, with D tentatively TRBD1 or TRBD2 (5 bases each). This CDR3 has 16 residues. V was clipped by 2 bases and J by 7 bases, with 18 bases between them. Germline-derived CDR1 and CDR2 are MNHNS and SASEGT. The DNA of the CDR3 is TGTGCCAGCAGTGAACCCGGGACGGCCGGATGGAATGAGCAGTTCTTC. Its protein is CASSEPGTAGWNEQFF.

This clonotype was observed many times. The chain couples TRBV6-5 to TRBJ2-7, with 8 positions matching TRBD1. The CDR3 has 14 residues. Unmatched junction bases numbered 5, after V lost 2 bases and J lost 5 bases. Germline CDR1 reads MNHEY; CDR2 reads SVGAGI. CDR3 residues: CASSYGHRGDEQYF. CDR3 in DNA: TGTGCCAGCAGTTACGGGCACAGGGGGGACGAGCAGTACTTC.

The rearrangement links TRBV18 to TRBJ2-3; D gene unclear. The J call is uncertain, as TRBJ1-5 better fits the DNA end. This CDR3 is built from 17 residues. From germline, CDR1 is KGHSH and CDR2 LQKENI. The CDR3 sequence is CASSPPVTSGRADTQHF. CDR3 bases: TGTGCCAGCTCACCACCGGTAACTAGCGGGAGAGCAGATACGCAGCATTTT.

The sample holds many counts of this clonotype. This chain joins TRBV24-1 and TRBJ1-2; D uncertain. There are 12 residues in the CDR3. CDR1 and CDR2 from the germline V gene are KGHDR and SFDVKD. V gave up 9 bases and J gave up 0 bases, with 7 bases separating them. The CDR3 is CATSSPNYGYTF. The CDR3 nucleotides are TGTGCCACCTCATCCCCTAACTATGGCTACACCTTC.

The chain couples TRBV18 to TRBJ2-3, with a tentative D call TRBD2 (6 bases). With 3 bases removed from V and 2 bases from J, the gap between germline ends came to 21 bases. The CDR3 is made up of 18 amino acids. Germline V CDR1 and CDR2: KGHSH, LQKENI. CDR3: CASSPLLGREALTDTQYF. Written as DNA, the CDR3 is TGTGCCAGCTCACCCCTCCTTGGCAGGGAGGCACTCACAGATACGCAGTATTTT.

Ten or more counts support this clonotype. The V and J genes are TRBV28 and TRBJ1-6; the D is unclear. The germline V and J ends were trimmed by 3 bases and 8 bases, with 14 bases remaining between them. The CDR3 runs to 15 residues. Germline V gene data show CDR1 as MDHEN and CDR2 as SYDVKM. CDR3 sequence: CASSLPAGSHSPLHF. CDR3 nucleotides: TGTGCCAGCAGTTTGCCGGCTGGTAGTCATTCACCCCTCCACTTT.

In this sample, this clonotype turned up many times. No conserved phenylalanine or tryptophan ends this CDR3, so it is likely a read error. The chain couples TRBV28 to TRBJ2-3; TRBD1 aligns across 8 bases. J gave up 5 bases and V 3 bases, and 10 bases lay outside the gene matches. There are 16 residues in the CDR3. Looked up from germline, CDR1 is MDHEN and CDR2 is SYDVKM. CDR3 nucleotides: TGTGCCAGCAGTTTGGCAACTCAGGGGGCGGAAGATACGCAGTATCTT. Translation gives CASSLATQGAEDTQYL.